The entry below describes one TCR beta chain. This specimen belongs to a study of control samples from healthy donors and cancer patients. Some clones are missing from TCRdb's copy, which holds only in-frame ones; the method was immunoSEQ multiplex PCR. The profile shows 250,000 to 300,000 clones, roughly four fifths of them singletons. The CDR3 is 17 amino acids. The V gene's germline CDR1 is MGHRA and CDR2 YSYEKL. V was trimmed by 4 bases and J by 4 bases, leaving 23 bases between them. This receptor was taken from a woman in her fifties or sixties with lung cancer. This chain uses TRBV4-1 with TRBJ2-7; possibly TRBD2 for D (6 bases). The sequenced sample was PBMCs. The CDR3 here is CASSRRGGDSTLYEQYF. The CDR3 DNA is TGCGCCAGCAGCCGGCGCGGTGGGGACTCTACCTTATACGAGCAGTACTTC.